A single TCR beta chain is shown here with its context. Its antigen remains unidentified. The CDR3 length is 14 residues. Trimming removed 8 bases from V and 11 bases from J, with 24 bases in between. CDR1 ENHRY and CDR2 SYGVKD come from the germline V gene. This entry is derived from a study of cytomegalovirus exposure and HLA in healthy donors. Points from the study as a whole: The classifier reportedly diagnosed cytomegalovirus status with high sensitivity and specificity.

With 60 Vbeta and 13 Jbeta primers, the PCR was carried out. Profiled with immunoSEQ multiplex PCR; TCRdb holds only in-frame clones, not every one. In the table there are under 200,000 clones, 60% to 85% of which are singletons. The chain combines TRBV10-3 with TRBJ2-5, with TRBD2 as a possible D gene (7 bases). What was sequenced was PBMCs. This receptor was taken from a male donor in good health and CMV-seropositive. DNA for the CDR3: TGTGCCATCGGGAGGGGGTCGGGGGGTCGGGAGCAGTACTTC. Its translation is CAIGRGSGGREQYF.